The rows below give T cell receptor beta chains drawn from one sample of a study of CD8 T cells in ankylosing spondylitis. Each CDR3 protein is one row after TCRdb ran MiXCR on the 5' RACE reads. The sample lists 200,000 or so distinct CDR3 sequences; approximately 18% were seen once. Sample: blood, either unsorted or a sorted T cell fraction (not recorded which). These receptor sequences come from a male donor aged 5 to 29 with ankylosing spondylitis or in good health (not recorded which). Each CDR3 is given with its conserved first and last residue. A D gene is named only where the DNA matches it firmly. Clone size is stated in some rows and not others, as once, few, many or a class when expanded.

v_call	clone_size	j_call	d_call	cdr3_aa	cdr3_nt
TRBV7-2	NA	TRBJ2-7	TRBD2	CASSREQKTSGFAYEQYF	TGTGCCAGCAGCCGTGAACAAAAGACTAGCGGGTTTGCCTACGAGCAGTACTTC
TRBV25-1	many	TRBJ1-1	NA	CASSEGAQGKIMNTEAFF	TGTGCCAGCAGCGAAGGGGCGCAGGGGAAAATCATGAACACTGAAGCTTTCTTT
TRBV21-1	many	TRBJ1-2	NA	CASSNERTGEVGGYTF	TGTGCCAGCAGCAACGAACGAACAGGGGAAGTGGGGGGCTACACCTTC
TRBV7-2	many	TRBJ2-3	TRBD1	CASSLWTGRFTDTQYF	TGTGCCAGCAGCCTTTGGACAGGTCGCTTCACAGATACGCAGTATTTT
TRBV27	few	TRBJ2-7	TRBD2	CASRPGLAGLIYEQYF	TGTGCCAGCAGGCCAGGACTAGCGGGATTAATATACGAGCAGTACTTC
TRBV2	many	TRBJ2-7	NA	CASLSRSSYEQYF	TGTGCCAGCCTGAGCAGGAGCTCCTACGAGCAGTACTTC
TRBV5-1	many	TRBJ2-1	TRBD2	CASSPGGWNSGRPSSEQFF	TGCGCCAGCAGCCCTGGGGGTTGGAACAGCGGGAGGCCCTCAAGTGAGCAGTTCTTC
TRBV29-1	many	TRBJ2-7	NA	CSVRGEDEQYF	TGCAGCGTGCGAGGGGAAGACGAGCAGTACTTC
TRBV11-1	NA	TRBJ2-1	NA	CASSLVGSSPNEQFF	TGTGCCAGCAGCTTAGTCGGATCTAGCCCCAATGAGCAGTTCTTC
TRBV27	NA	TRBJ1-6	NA	CASSFPNSPLHF	TGTGCCAGCAGTTTTCCGAATTCACCCCTCCACTTT
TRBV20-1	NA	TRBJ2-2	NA	CSASVANTGELFF	TGCAGTGCTAGCGTGGCGAACACCGGGGAGCTGTTTTTT
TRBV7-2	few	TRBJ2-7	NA	CASSSAGTGPYEQYF	TGTGCCAGCAGCTCGGCCGGAACAGGTCCCTACGAGCAGTACTTC
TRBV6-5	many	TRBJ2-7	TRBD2	CASRPGTSGDYEQYF	TGTGCCAGCAGGCCCGGGACTAGCGGAGACTACGAGCAGTACTTC
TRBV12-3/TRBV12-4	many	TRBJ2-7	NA	CASSLRTGEQYF	TGTGCCAGCAGTTTAAGGACGGGGGAGCAGTACTTC